Described below is a single T cell receptor (beta chain) sequence and its context. Its antigen remains undetermined. No much larger clonotype is one base removed from it; base qualities were not supplied. V gives up 1 base and J gives up 7 bases, and the segment between their germline ends measures 16 bases. Its CDR3 holds 15 amino acids, cysteine through phenylalanine. Only the CDR3 region is kept as DNA, spanning 45 bases read in frame from base 1. As encoded in the germline V gene, CDR1 is SGHTA while CDR2 is FQGNSA. The sample belongs to a study of blood T cell repertoires in COVID-19 (dated by TCRdb to about 2020). Regarding the complete study: Samples from collaborators originated in the United States, Italy and Spain and spanned both the acute and convalescent phases of COVID-19. The prospective study material was composed of cDNA or gDNA derived from T cells, B-cell-depleted T cells, or PBMCs. The dataset comprised deeply sampled blood TCRbeta repertoires from subjects exposed to, actively infected with, or recovered from COVID-19. The repertoires were released in a freely available public database meant as a resource for research on the immune response to SARS-CoV-2. The samples were drawn from the first 160 participants of the ongoing ImmuneRACE study and from 1,254 subjects provided by 6 global collaborators. The sample metadata nearly always contained a de-identified subject ID, COVID-19 status, age in years and sex. Where available, HLA class I and class II types were obtained from metadata supplied by the sample provider rather than from assay-based typing.

Whole blood was collected in K2EDTA tubes by collaborating institutions according to the institutions' own protocols. For TCRbeta analysis, collaborator samples were shipped as frozen whole blood, as isolated PBMCs, or as DNA extracted from either sample type. The study at large found these results: The amount of clinical and demographic metadata varied by source and participant and was provided uncurated.

The immunoSEQ Assay, a bias-controlled multiplex PCR, was used to amplify TCRbeta CDR3 regions from genomic DNA. Per the original workflow: The number of nucleated cells in each sample was estimated by amplification of reference gene primers within the assay. To quantify the absolute abundance of each unique TCRbeta CDR3 rearrangement, sequence reads were collapsed and filtered. Productive Simpson clonality was computed per sample as the square root of Simpson's diversity index over productive rearrangements. TCRdb holds this immuneACCESS table with in-frame rearrangements only. Some clones are missing; in checked studies, unresolved V genes explain under half, and the rest has no known cause. D and trimming were read from the DNA, whereas the V and J calls and clone size are those reported in that table. The sample contains over 75,000 clones, roughly 85% of them found a single time. About 16% of the sample is taken by the ten largest.

This receptor was identified in a human donor in a cohort sampled during active COVID-19. Specimen: peripheral blood. Recombination connected TRBV7-2 to TRBJ1-2; perhaps TRBD1 is the D gene, with 5 bases matching. CDR3 protein: CASSLGMGGVSGYTF. In nucleotide form, the sequence is TGTGCCAGCAGCTTAGGCATGGGGGGGGTCTCTGGCTACACCTTC. Full variable domain (CDR3 extended with the reference TRBV7-2 and TRBJ1-2 proteins): GAGVSQSPSNKVTEKGKDVELRCDPISGHTALYWYRQSLGQGLEFLIYFQGNSAPDKSGLPSDRFSAERTGGSVSTLTIQRTQQEDSAVYLCASSLGMGGVSGYTFGSGTRLTVV.